The 20 T cell receptor beta chains below come from one sample, sequenced in a study of regulatory T cells in long-lasting Graves disease. As to time point: persistent/refractory GD, antithyroid drugs over 5 years with positive TRAb. PBMC RNA was the source of the TCR library. For TCR beta, libraries came from iRepertoire HTBI primers and Arm-PCR of CDR3 regions. TCRdb used MiXCR to reprocess the multiplex PCR reads, holding one entry per CDR3 protein. The sample contains roughly 400,000 distinct CDR3 sequences, 20% to 25% of which appear only once. The specimen comprised peripheral blood mononuclear cells (PBMCs), sampled when the disease was refractory, from a patient treated with antithyroid drugs. These receptors all stem from a female donor with Graves disease.

The chain employs TRBV25-1 and TRBJ1-1; TRBD1 aligns across 8 bases. CDR1 and CDR2 (germline): MGHDK, SYGVNS. The length of the CDR3 is 11 residues. V dropped 6 bases and J dropped 7; count of bases not matched to a gene: 1. The CDR3 spells CASRGTGEAFF. The CDR3, as DNA: TGTGCCAGCAGGGGGACAGGTGAAGCTTTCTTT.

This clonotype was seen more than once but under ten times. This chain uses TRBV20-1 with TRBJ2-7; 7 positions match TRBD1. The V segment lost 3 bases and the J segment 2 bases; nucleotides outside the gene matches: 10. Per the germline V gene, CDR1 is DFQATT and CDR2 is SNEGSKA (reference sequence). The CDR3 length is 15 residues. CDR3 protein: CSASPRDSVTYEQYF. CDR3 nucleotide sequence: TGCAGTGCTAGCCCCCGGGACAGTGTAACCTACGAGCAGTACTTC.

This clonotype has only a few counts. The V gene is TRBV4-1, the J gene TRBJ2-7, with 10 bases matching TRBD1. This CDR3 has 15 residues. The germline V gene encodes CDR1 MGHRA and CDR2 YSYEKL. J gave up 4 bases and V 0 bases, and 3 bases lay outside the gene matches. The CDR3 is CASSQEGQGRYEQYF. CDR3 coding DNA: TGCGCCAGCAGCCAAGAGGGACAGGGGAGGTACGAGCAGTACTTC.

The chain links TRBV5-6 to TRBJ1-1; the match to TRBD1 covers 7 bases. The germline CDR1 and CDR2 sequences are SGHDT and YYEEEE. Germline trimming cut 10 bases from V and 5 bases from J; bases unmatched to any gene: 8. CDR3 length: 12 amino acids. CDR3: CASTGSKTEAFF. The CDR3 coding sequence is TGTGCCTCGACAGGGTCAAAGACTGAAGCTTTCTTT.

Details on this clonotype: Mismatch with germline at one junction end may stem from a read error. V is TRBV6-1 and J is TRBJ1-2; D not certain. The CDR3 loop spans 12 amino acids. Germline values: CDR1 MNHNS, CDR2 SASEGT. The CDR3 loop reads CASSGLNCGYTF. The CDR3 region has the DNA TGTGCCAGCAGTGGACTGAACTGTGGCTACACCTTC.

This chain connects TRBV7-9 to TRBJ1-1; D perhaps matches TRBD1 (6 bases). Germline V gene sequence: CDR1 SEHNR, CDR2 FQNEAQ (reference sequence). This CDR3 contains 14 residues. Trimming pared 0 bases from V and 4 bases from J, leaving 9 bases between. The CDR3 loop reads CASSLAQGSTEAFF. CDR3 in DNA: TGTGCCAGCAGCTTAGCGCAGGGGTCCACTGAAGCTTTCTTT. Using reference TRBV7-9 and TRBJ1-1 for the parts outside the CDR3, the full variable domain is DTGVSQNPRHKITKRGQNVTFRCDPISEHNRLYWYRQTLGQGPEFLTYFQNEAQLEKSRLLSDRFSAERPKGSFSTLEIQRTEQGDSAMYLCASSLAQGSTEAFFGQGTRLTVV.

V is TRBV7-2 and J is TRBJ2-4, with 7 bases lining up with TRBD2. Losses at the gene ends were 0 bases for V and 0 bases for J; bases not matched to a gene: 5. Germline V lookup: CDR1 SGHTA, CDR2 FQGNSA. This CDR3 has 17 amino acids. CDR3 DNA sequence: TGTGCCAGCAGCTTAGCCGGGGGGAATCTAGCCAAAAACATTCAGTACTTC. It yields the protein CASSLAGGNLAKNIQYF.

The chain is built from TRBV12-3 or TRBV12-4 and TRBJ2-1; 9 nucleotides agree with TRBD2. V lost 6 bases, J lost 7 bases, and 13 bases stayed unmatched. The CDR3 totals 16 residues. The DNA for the CDR3 is TGTGCCAGCAGCGATAGCGGGAGTCGGAATGCGAATGAGCAGTTCTTC. It is translated as CASSDSGSRNANEQFF.

The table lists this clonotype with many counts. The chain combines TRBV5-5 with TRBJ2-7, with D perhaps matching TRBD2 (5 bases). CDR1 is SGHKS and CDR2 is YYEKEE in the germline V gene (reference sequence). Trimming removed 0 bases at V and 7 bases at J, with 14 bases between. This CDR3 has 14 residues. The CDR3 is CASSLAYLTGEQYF. In DNA form, the CDR3 reads TGTGCCAGCAGCTTGGCCTATTTGACGGGAGAGCAGTACTTC.

This clonotype has only a few counts. The rearrangement links TRBV7-9 to TRBJ1-1, with a weak D call TRBD1 (6 bases). V was pared by 7 bases and J by 5 bases, with 20 bases between. Germline loops: CDR1 SEHNR, CDR2 FQNEAQ (reference sequence). This CDR3 has 15 amino acids. The CDR3 protein is CASTVGGGGWTEAFF. The CDR3 DNA follows: TGTGCCAGCACCGTGGGGGGGGGCGGGTGGACTGAAGCTTTCTTT.

The chain employs TRBV7-2 and TRBJ2-7, with a tentative D call TRBD2 (7 bases). Trimming stripped 11 bases from V and 6 bases from J, with 26 bases between. This CDR3 contains 15 residues. Germline CDR1 is SGHTA and CDR2 is FQGNSA. Written as DNA, the CDR3 is TGTGCCTCAGAGAGGGGGAGGGCCGGCTTTTCCGAGCAGTACTTC. Its protein is CASERGRAGFSEQYF.

This clonotype was detected many times. This chain links TRBV29-1 with TRBJ1-1; no definite D call. Germline V gives CDR1 SQVTM, CDR2 ANQGSEA. The CDR3 runs to 13 residues. V was cut by 5 bases and J by 0 bases, with 10 bases left in between. The DNA of the CDR3 is TGCAGCGTTAGCGAGCCCATGAACACTGAAGCTTTCTTT. Its translation: CSVSEPMNTEAFF.

The chain uses TRBV7-8 and TRBJ1-5; D is perhaps TRBD1 (5 bases). The CDR3 sequence is 15 residues long. The germline V gene encodes CDR1 SGHVS and CDR2 FQNEAQ. V was pared by 3 bases and J by 4 bases, with 13 bases between. The CDR3 region has the DNA TGTGCCAGCAGCTTTTTAGGAGGGGCGAATCAGCCCCAGCATTTT. Protein: CASSFLGGANQPQHF.

About this clonotype: A far larger clone is one base from this, pointing to a likely read error. The genes are TRBV7-9 and TRBJ2-5; a possible D gene is TRBD2 (6 bases). Germline V gene sequence: CDR1 SEHNR, CDR2 FQNEAQ (reference sequence). Trimming took 2 bases from V and 4 from J, leaving 20 bases between them. The CDR3 length is 17 residues. CDR3 in amino acids: CASSLFPRGEVGETQYF. CDR3 coding DNA: TGTGCCAGCAGCTTATTCCCCCGAGGGGAGGTGGGAGAGACCCAGTACTTC.

For the CDR3, the DNA is TGTGCCAGCAGGGAGCCAGGAAGAAACACTGAAGCTTTCTTT. Protein product: CASREPGRNTEAFF. This chain uses TRBV12-3 or TRBV12-4 with TRBJ1-1; no firm D call. The CDR3 runs 14 residues. The ends were cut back, 6 bases at V and 2 bases at J, with 13 bases in the middle.

This clonotype was recorded a few times. The chain recombines TRBV20-1 with TRBJ2-2; TRBD2 matches at 10 bases. V shed 0 bases and J 7 bases; nucleotides not matched to a gene: 11. This CDR3 has 17 amino acids. Germline V gene data show CDR1 as DFQATT and CDR2 as SNEGSKA (reference sequence). The CDR3 DNA is TGCAGTGCTAGAGATGTTAAGGCTAGCGGGAGTATCGGGGAGCTGTTTTTT. Translated, it gives CSARDVKASGSIGELFF.

This rearrangement joins TRBV5-5 to TRBJ2-7; 9 bases agree with TRBD1. The V segment lost 2 bases and the J segment 5 bases; nucleotides outside the gene matches: 8. This CDR3 spans 15 amino acids. Per germline, CDR1 SGHKS and CDR2 YYEKEE (reference sequence). Written as DNA, the CDR3 is TGTGCCAGCAGCTTTCCGGGACAGGGCGACCACGAGCAGTACTTC. Amino acids: CASSFPGQGDHEQYF.

About this clonotype itself: Since a much larger clone is just one base distant, this may be a read error. The chain is built from TRBV6-1 and TRBJ2-7; TRBD2 agrees at 9 bases. V lost 7 bases, J lost 5 bases, and 9 bases stayed unmatched. Germline lookup yields CDR1 MNHNS and CDR2 SASEGT. This CDR3 region has 14 residues. The CDR3 region is CASKPGLAHNEQYF. DNA of the CDR3: TGTGCCAGCAAGCCGGGACTAGCACACAACGAGCAGTACTTC.

The rearrangement joins TRBV24-1 to TRBJ2-1, with 7 bases fitting TRBD2. With 3 bases clipped from V and 2 bases from J, the junction kept 3 bases outside the gene matches. Germline V gives CDR1 KGHDR, CDR2 SFDVKD. The CDR3 has 15 amino acids. CDR3 residues: CATSDPGLPYNEQFF. In DNA, the CDR3 is TGTGCCACCAGTGATCCGGGACTACCCTACAATGAGCAGTTCTTC.

This clonotype was counted only a few times. The chain is built from TRBV7-8 and TRBJ2-7; 11 nucleotides agree with TRBD1. CDR1 and CDR2 (germline): SGHVS, FQNEAQ. Unmatched junction bases numbered 8, after V lost 4 bases and J lost 3 bases. The length of the CDR3 is 16 residues. CDR3 sequence reads: CASSSRPGQGDYEQYF. DNA of the CDR3: TGTGCCAGCAGCTCCAGACCGGGACAGGGGGACTACGAGCAGTACTTC.